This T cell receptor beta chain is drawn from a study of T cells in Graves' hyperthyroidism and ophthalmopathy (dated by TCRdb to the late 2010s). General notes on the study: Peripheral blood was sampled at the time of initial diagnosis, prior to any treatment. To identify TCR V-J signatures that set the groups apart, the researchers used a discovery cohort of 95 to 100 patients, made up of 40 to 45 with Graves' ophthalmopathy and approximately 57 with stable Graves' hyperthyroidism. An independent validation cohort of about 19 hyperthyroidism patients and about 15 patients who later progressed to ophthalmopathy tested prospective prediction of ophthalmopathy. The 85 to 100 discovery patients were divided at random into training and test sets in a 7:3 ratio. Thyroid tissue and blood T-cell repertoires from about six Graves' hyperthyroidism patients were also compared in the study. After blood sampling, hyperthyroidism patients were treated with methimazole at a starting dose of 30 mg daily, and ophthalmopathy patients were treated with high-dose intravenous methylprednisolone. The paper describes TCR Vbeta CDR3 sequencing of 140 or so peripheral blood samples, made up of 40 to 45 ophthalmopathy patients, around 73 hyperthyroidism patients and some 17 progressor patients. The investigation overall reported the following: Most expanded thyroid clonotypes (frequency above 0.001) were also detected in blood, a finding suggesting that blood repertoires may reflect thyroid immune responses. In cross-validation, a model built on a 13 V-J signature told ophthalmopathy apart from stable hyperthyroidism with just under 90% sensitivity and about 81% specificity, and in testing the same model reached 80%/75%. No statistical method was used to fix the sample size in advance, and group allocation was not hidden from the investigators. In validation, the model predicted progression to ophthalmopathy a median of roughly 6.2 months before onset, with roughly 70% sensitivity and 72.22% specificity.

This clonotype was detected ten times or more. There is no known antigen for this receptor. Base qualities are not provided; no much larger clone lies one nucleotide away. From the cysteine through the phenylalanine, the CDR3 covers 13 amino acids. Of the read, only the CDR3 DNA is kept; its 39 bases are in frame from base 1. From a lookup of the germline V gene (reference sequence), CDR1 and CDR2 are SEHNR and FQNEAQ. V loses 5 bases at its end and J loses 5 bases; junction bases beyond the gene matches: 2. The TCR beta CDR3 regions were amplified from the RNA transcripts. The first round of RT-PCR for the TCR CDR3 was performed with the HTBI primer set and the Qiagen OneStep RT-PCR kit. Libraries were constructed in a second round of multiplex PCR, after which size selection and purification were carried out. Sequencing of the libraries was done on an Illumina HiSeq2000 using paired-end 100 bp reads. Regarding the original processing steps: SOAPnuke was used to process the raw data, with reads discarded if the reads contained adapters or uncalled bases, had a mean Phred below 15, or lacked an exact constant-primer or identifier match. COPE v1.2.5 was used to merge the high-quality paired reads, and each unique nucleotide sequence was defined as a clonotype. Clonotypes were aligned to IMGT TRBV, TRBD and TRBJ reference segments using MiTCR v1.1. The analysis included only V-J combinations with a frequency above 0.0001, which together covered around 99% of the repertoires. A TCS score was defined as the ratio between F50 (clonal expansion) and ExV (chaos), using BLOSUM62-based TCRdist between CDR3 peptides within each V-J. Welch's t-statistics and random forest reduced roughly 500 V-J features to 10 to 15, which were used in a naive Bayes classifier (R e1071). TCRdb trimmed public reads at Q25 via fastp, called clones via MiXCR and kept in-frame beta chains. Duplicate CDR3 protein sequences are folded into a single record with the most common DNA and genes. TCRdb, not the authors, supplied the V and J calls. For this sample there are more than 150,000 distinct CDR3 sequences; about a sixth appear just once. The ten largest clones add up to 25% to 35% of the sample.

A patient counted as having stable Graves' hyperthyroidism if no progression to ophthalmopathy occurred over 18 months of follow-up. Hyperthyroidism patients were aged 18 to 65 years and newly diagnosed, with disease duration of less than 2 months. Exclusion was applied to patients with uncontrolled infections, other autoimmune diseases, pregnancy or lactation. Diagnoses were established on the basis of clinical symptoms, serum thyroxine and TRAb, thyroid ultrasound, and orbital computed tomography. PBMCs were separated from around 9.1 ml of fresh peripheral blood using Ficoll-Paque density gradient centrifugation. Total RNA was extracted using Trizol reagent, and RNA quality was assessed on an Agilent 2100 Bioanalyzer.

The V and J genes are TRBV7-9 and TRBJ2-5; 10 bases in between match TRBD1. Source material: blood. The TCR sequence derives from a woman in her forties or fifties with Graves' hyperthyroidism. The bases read TGTGCCAGCAGCAAGGACAGGGGGGAGACCCAGTACTTC. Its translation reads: CASSKDRGETQYF. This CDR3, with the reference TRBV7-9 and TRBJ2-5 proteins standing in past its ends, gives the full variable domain DTGVSQNPRHKITKRGQNVTFRCDPISEHNRLYWYRQTLGQGPEFLTYFQNEAQLEKSRLLSDRFSAERPKGSFSTLEIQRTEQGDSAMYLCASSKDRGETQYFGPGTRLLVL.